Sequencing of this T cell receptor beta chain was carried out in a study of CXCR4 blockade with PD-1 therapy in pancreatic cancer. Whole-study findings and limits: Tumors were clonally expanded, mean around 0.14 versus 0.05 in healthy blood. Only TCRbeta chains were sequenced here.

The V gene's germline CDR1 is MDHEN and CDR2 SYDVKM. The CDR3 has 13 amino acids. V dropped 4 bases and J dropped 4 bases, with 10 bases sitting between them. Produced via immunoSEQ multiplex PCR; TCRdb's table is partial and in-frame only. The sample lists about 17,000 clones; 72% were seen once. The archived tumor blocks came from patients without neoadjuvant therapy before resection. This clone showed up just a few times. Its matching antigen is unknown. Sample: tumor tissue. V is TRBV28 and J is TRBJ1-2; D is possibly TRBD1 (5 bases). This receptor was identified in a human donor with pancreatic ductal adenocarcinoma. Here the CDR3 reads CASSSQGLYGYTF. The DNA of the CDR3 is TGTGCCAGCAGTTCCCAGGGCCTCTATGGCTACACCTTC.